This is a list of T cell receptor beta chains from one sample in a study of control samples from healthy donors and cancer patients. TCRdb's table, derived via immunoSEQ multiplex PCR, lists solely in-frame clones and lacks some. The top ten hold under 4.5% of the sample, which has 110,000 or so clones, about nine tenths seen once. Sequencing was carried out using blood. Receptors were obtained from a human donor in good health. The donor label of this sample is uncertain. The CDR3 runs from the conserved cysteine through the conserved F or W. D genes are given only for firm matches. Size tells how often a clone was seen (once, few, many) or the class of an expanded clone, and some rows leave it out.

v_call	j_call	clone_size	d_call	cdr3_aa	cdr3_nt
TRBV6-5	TRBJ2-3	NA	NA	CASSLSSEDTQYF	TGTGCCAGCAGTTTAAGCTCTGAGGATACGCAGTATTTT
TRBV21-1	TRBJ1-6	NA	NA	CASMWKGGDNSPLHF	TGTGCCAGCATGTGGAAGGGCGGGGATAATTCACCCCTCCACTTT
TRBV30	TRBJ1-2	NA	NA	CAWGRDTYGYTF	TGTGCCTGGGGACGGGACACCTATGGCTACACCTTC
TRBV6-5	TRBJ1-2	NA	TRBD1	CASRSSRGAGYTF	TGTGCCAGCCGATCATCCAGGGGGGCTGGCTACACCTTC
TRBV12-3/TRBV12-4	TRBJ2-3	NA	NA	CASTHTDTQYF	TGTGCCAGCACCCACACAGATACGCAGTATTTT
TRBV24-1	TRBJ2-2	NA	TRBD1	CATSDPGRGQTGELFF	TGTGCCACCAGTGACCCTGGCAGGGGGCAGACCGGGGAGCTGTTTTTT
TRBV14	TRBJ1-1	NA	NA	CASSQGLAAFF	TGTGCCAGCAGCCAAGGGTTGGCTGCTTTCTTT
TRBV6-6	TRBJ1-2	NA	NA	CASSYRGLDKTVGYTF	TGTGCCAGCAGTTATAGAGGGTTAGATAAAACGGTGGGCTACACCTTC
TRBV7-3	TRBJ2-2	NA	NA	CASSPQEIANTGELFF	TGTGCCAGCAGCCCCCAGGAGATCGCGAACACCGGGGAGCTGTTTTTT
TRBV5-6	TRBJ2-1	NA	TRBD2	CASSSPTSGGNEQFF	TGTGCCAGCAGCTCGCCGACTAGCGGGGGTAATGAGCAGTTCTTC
TRBV10-1	TRBJ2-2	NA	NA	CASSANLNTGELFF	TGCGCCAGCAGTGCAAACCTTAACACCGGGGAGCTGTTTTTT
TRBV28	TRBJ1-4	few	NA	CASSSQGLNEKLFF	TGTGCCAGCAGTTCACAGGGCCTTAATGAAAAACTGTTTTTT
TRBV10-1	TRBJ1-2	NA	NA	CASSESGGLGYTF	TGCGCCAGCAGTGAGTCCGGGGGGCTTGGCTACACCTTC
TRBV10-1	TRBJ2-1	NA	TRBD2	CASSEGGGMNEQFF	TGCGCCAGCAGTGAAGGCGGGGGGATGAATGAGCAGTTCTTC
TRBV2	TRBJ1-1	NA	NA	CASGGLFVLDTEAFF	TGTGCCAGCGGGGGACTTTTTGTATTGGACACTGAAGCTTTCTTT
TRBV6-5	TRBJ1-3	NA	NA	CASSGGGVGGNTIYF	TGTGCCAGCAGCGGAGGAGGGGTGGGTGGAAACACCATATATTTT
TRBV27	TRBJ2-3	NA	NA	CASSHDPRTDTQYF	TGTGCCAGCAGCCATGACCCCCGCACAGATACGCAGTATTTT
TRBV4-2	TRBJ2-1	NA	TRBD2	CASSQEESGVYNEQFF	TGTGCCAGCAGCCAAGAGGAGAGCGGGGTCTACAATGAGCAGTTCTTC
TRBV2	TRBJ1-1	NA	NA	CASTGIALGTEAFF	TGTGCCAGCACGGGAATAGCCCTGGGGACTGAAGCTTTCTTT
TRBV6-5	TRBJ1-6	NA	NA	CASSYQRAWNSPLHF	TGTGCCAGCAGTTATCAACGGGCCTGGAATTCACCCCTCCACTTT
TRBV10-2	TRBJ2-2	NA	TRBD2	CASSESAGVASGELFF	TGCGCCAGCAGTGAGTCAGCGGGGGTGGCCTCCGGGGAGCTGTTTTTT
TRBV19	TRBJ1-4	NA	TRBD1	CASSMTGVREKLFF	TGTGCCAGTAGTATGACAGGGGTTCGCGAAAAACTGTTTTTT
TRBV14	TRBJ2-3	NA	TRBD2	CASSGRGGWGTDTQYF	TGTGCCAGCAGCGGACGGGGGGGCTGGGGCACAGATACGCAGTATTTT
TRBV19	TRBJ1-5	NA	NA	CASSNNQPQHF	TGTGCCAGTAGTAACAATCAGCCCCAGCATTTT
TRBV19	TRBJ2-3	NA	TRBD1	CATGTGDTDTQYF	TGTGCCACCGGGACAGGGGACACAGATACGCAGTATTTT
TRBV6-5	TRBJ2-7	NA	NA	CASSYSSLGPTYEQYF	TGTGCCAGCAGTTACTCGTCTCTGGGACCGACCTACGAGCAGTACTTC
TRBV6-5	TRBJ2-7	NA	NA	CAGRAGEAYEQYF	TGTGCCGGGCGAGCAGGGGAAGCCTACGAGCAGTACTTC
TRBV5-8	TRBJ2-5	NA	NA	CASSFTGSRETQYF	TGTGCCAGCAGCTTTACAGGTTCGAGAGAGACCCAGTACTTC
TRBV30	TRBJ1-6	NA	NA	CAWRDGGSSYNSPLHF	TGTGCCTGGAGGGACGGGGGGAGCTCCTATAATTCACCCCTCCACTTT
TRBV3-1/TRBV3-2	TRBJ2-4	NA	NA	CASSPTFAKNIQYF	TGTGCCAGCAGCCCAACCTTCGCCAAAAACATTCAGTACTTC
TRBV2	TRBJ1-2	NA	NA	CASSAGEDYGYTF	TGTGCCAGCAGTGCCGGAGAGGACTATGGCTACACCTTC
TRBV21-1	TRBJ2-4	NA	NA	CASSKGGGGGTKNIQYF	TGTGCCAGCAGCAAAGGGGGAGGCGGGGGGACCAAAAACATTCAGTACTTC
TRBV12-5	TRBJ2-2	NA	NA	CASGTPFGGELFF	TGTGCTAGTGGTACTCCCTTTGGCGGGGAGCTGTTTTTT
TRBV24-1	TRBJ2-6	NA	NA	CATSKGAGANVLTF	TGTGCCACCAGTAAGGGGGCTGGGGCCAACGTCCTGACTTTC
TRBV7-9	TRBJ1-1	NA	TRBD1	CASSLGARTGSPTEAFF	TGTGCCAGCAGCTTAGGGGCCCGGACAGGGAGCCCCACTGAAGCTTTCTTT
TRBV19	TRBJ2-1	NA	NA	CASSTQGGEQFF	TGTGCCAGTAGTACACAGGGCGGTGAGCAGTTCTTC
TRBV3-1/TRBV3-2	TRBJ1-2	NA	TRBD1	CASSQGQGVVTGGYTF	TGTGCCAGCAGCCAAGGACAGGGAGTGGTGACTGGTGGCTACACCTTC
TRBV29-1	TRBJ2-5	NA	NA	CSTRRGETQYF	TGCAGCACTAGGAGGGGAGAGACCCAGTACTTC
TRBV14	TRBJ2-2	NA	NA	CASSQVSNTGELFF	TGTGCCAGCAGCCAAGTCTCTAACACCGGGGAGCTGTTTTTT
TRBV18	TRBJ1-2	NA	TRBD1	CASSPKTGTGFLYGYTF	TGTGCCAGCTCACCCAAAACCGGGACAGGCTTCCTCTATGGCTACACCTTC
TRBV3-1/TRBV3-2	TRBJ2-3	once	TRBD1	CASSQDRVGTDTQYF	TGTGCCAGCAGCCAGGACAGGGTCGGCACAGATACGCAGTATTTT
TRBV30	TRBJ2-1	once	TRBD2	CAWSTGGTSKLNEQFF	TGTGCCTGGAGTACCGGGGGGACCTCTAAATTAAATGAGCAGTTCTTC
TRBV24-1	TRBJ2-1	NA	NA	CAISQSSYNEQFF	TGTGCCATTTCGCAGAGCTCCTACAATGAGCAGTTCTTC
TRBV5-1	TRBJ2-2	NA	NA	CASSLGRPIPNTGELFF	TGCGCCAGCAGCTTGGGCAGGCCTATTCCGAACACCGGGGAGCTGTTTTTT
TRBV3-1/TRBV3-2	TRBJ1-2	NA	NA	CASGQESGNHGYTF	TGTGCCAGCGGCCAAGAATCGGGGAACCATGGCTACACCTTC
TRBV3-1/TRBV3-2	TRBJ1-1	NA	TRBD1	CASSQNRGKSFF	TGTGCCAGCAGCCAGAACAGGGGCAAATCTTTCTTT
TRBV27	TRBJ2-2	NA	TRBD1	CASSLVGTGILTGELFF	TGTGCCAGCAGTTTAGTCGGGACAGGGATACTCACCGGGGAGCTGTTTTTT
TRBV11-2	TRBJ2-2	NA	NA	CASSRDLDTGELFF	TGTGCCAGCAGCCGCGACTTGGACACCGGGGAGCTGTTTTTT
TRBV12-3/TRBV12-4	TRBJ2-3	once	NA	CASSLGHYTQYF	TGTGCCAGCAGTTTAGGGCATTATACGCAGTATTTT
TRBV4-3	TRBJ1-1	NA	TRBD1	CASSHVGTAEAFF	TGCGCCAGCAGCCACGTCGGGACAGCTGAAGCTTTCTTT
TRBV27	TRBJ1-1	NA	TRBD1	CASSLSRDRGREAFF	TGTGCCAGCAGTTTATCCCGGGACAGGGGACGAGAAGCTTTCTTT
TRBV12-5	TRBJ2-4	NA	TRBD2	CASGFLLETSGGAGAKNIQYF	TGTGCTAGTGGTTTTCTACTAGAAACTAGCGGGGGGGCAGGTGCCAAAAACATTCAGTACTTC
TRBV6-5	TRBJ1-2	NA	NA	CASRVETSNYGYTF	TGTGCCAGCCGAGTCGAGACCTCAAACTATGGCTACACCTTC
TRBV7-2	TRBJ2-3	NA	NA	CASSSVLDGGSTDTQYF	TGTGCCAGCAGCTCCGTTCTTGACGGGGGAAGCACAGATACGCAGTATTTT
TRBV24-1	TRBJ2-5	NA	TRBD1	CATSDWTGRQETQYF	TGTGCCACCAGTGATTGGACAGGGCGCCAAGAGACCCAGTACTTC
TRBV6-5	TRBJ2-6	NA	NA	CASSSTSFRASNVLTF	TGTGCCAGCAGTTCCACTTCGTTCAGGGCTTCCAACGTCCTGACTTTC
TRBV15	TRBJ2-6	NA	NA	CATSRVDTSGANVLTF	TGTGCCACCAGCAGAGTTGACACCTCTGGGGCCAACGTCCTGACTTTC